The T cell receptor beta chain under discussion was sequenced for a study of T cells after yellow fever vaccination. This clonotype appeared a few times. What it binds is not known. Overall study results and limits: The study re-detected most primary-vaccination clones after the booster (around 96% CD4, 88% CD8). Although the secondary response was weaker, it peaked faster, at day 5 versus 15.

V lost 5 bases and J 3 bases, leaving 14 bases between the germline ends. The CDR3 has 14 amino acids. The study made its TCR cDNA through 5'RACE template switching. That step introduced a universal primer site along with UMIs. In TCRdb, the 5' RACE reads were re-called with MiXCR into one record per CDR3 protein. The table lists hundreds of thousands of distinct CDR3 sequences, approximately 16% of them singletons. The starting material was PBMCs, obtained 5 days after the first yellow fever vaccination. The gene calls are TRBV12-3 or TRBV12-4 and TRBJ2-7; perhaps TRBD1 as D (6 bases). This receptor was taken from a man younger than 35 who received the YFV17D yellow fever vaccine. Here the CDR3 reads CASSPVDRSYEQYF. The CDR3 DNA is TGTGCCAGCAGTCCAGTCGACAGGAGCTACGAGCAGTACTTC.